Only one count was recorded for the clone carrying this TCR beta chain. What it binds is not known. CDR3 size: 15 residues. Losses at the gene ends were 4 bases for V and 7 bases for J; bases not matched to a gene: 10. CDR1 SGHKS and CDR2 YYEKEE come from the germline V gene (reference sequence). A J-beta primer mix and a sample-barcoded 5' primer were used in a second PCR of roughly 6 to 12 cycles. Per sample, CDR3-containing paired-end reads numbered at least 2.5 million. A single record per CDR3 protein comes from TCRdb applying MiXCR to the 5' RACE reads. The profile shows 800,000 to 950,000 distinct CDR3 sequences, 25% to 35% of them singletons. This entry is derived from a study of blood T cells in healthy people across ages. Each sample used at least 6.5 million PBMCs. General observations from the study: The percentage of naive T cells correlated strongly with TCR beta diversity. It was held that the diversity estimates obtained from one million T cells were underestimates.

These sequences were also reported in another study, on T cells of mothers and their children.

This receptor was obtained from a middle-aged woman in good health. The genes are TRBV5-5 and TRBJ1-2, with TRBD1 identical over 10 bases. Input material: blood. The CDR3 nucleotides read TGTGCCAGCAGCCTATCAACGACAGGGGGCGGTGGCTACACCTTC. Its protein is CASSLSTTGGGGYTF.